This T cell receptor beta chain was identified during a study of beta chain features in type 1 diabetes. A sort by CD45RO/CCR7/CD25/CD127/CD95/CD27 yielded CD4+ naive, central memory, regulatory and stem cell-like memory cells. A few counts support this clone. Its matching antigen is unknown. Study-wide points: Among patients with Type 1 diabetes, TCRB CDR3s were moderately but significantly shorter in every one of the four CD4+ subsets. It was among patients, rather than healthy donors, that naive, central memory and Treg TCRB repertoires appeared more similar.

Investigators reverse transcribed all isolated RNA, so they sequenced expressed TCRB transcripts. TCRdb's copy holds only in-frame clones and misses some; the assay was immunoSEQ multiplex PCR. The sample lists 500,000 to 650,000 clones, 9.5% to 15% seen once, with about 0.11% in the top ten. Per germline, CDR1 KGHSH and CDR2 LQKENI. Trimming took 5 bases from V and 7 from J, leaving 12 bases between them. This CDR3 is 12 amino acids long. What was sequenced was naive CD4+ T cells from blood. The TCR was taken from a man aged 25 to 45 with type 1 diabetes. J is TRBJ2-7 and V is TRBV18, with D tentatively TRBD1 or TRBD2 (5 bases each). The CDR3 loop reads CASSRGPSEQYF. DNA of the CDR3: TGTGCCAGCTCAAGGGGACCGTCAGAGCAGTACTTC. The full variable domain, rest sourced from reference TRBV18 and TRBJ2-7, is NAGVMQNPRHLVRRRGQEARLRCSPMKGHSHVYWYRQLPEEGLKFMVYLQKENIIDESGMPKERFSAEFPKEGPSILRIQQVVRGDSAAYFCASSRGPSEQYFGPGTRLTVT.